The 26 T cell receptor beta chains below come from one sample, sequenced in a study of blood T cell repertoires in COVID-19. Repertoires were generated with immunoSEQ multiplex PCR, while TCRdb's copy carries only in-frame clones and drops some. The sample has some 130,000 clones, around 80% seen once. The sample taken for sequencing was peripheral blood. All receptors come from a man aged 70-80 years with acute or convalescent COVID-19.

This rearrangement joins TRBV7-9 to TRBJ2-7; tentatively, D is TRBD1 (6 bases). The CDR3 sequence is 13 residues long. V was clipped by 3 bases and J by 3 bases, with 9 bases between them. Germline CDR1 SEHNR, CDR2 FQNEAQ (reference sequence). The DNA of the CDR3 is TGTGCCAGCAGCTTGCAGGGGCGCTACGAGCAGTACTTC. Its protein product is CASSLQGRYEQYF.

In DNA form, the CDR3 reads TGTGCCAGCAGTTCCTACACAGATACGCAGTATTTT. It is translated as CASSSYTDTQYF. V is TRBV6-1 and J is TRBJ2-3; D is uncertain. The CDR3 runs to 12 residues. With 5 bases removed from V and 2 bases from J, the gap between germline ends came to 5 bases. The germline V gene encodes CDR1 MNHNS and CDR2 SASEGT.

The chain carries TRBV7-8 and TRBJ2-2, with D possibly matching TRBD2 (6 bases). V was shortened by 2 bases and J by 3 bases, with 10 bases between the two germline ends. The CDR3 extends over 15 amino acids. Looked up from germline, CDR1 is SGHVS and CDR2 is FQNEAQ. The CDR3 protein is CASSLSAGYTGELFF. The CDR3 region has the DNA TGTGCCAGCAGCTTATCAGCGGGCTACACCGGGGAGCTGTTTTTT.

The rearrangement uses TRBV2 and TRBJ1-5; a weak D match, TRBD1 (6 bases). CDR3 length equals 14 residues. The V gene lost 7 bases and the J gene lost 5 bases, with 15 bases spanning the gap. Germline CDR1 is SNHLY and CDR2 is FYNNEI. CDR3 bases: TGTGCCAGCAACCGCAGGGGTAACGATCAGCCCCAGCATTTT. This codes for CASNRRGNDQPQHF.

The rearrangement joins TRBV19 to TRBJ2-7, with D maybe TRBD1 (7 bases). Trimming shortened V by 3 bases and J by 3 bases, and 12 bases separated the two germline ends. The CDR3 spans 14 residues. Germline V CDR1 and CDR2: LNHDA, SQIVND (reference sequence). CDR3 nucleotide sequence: TGTGCCAGTAGTATCAGCAGGGGGGACTACGAGCAGTACTTC. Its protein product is CASSISRGDYEQYF.

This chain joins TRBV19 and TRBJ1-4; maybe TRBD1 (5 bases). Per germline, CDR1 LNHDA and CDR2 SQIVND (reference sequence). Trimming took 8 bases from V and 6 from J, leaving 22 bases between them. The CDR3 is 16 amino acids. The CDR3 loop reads CASRRSTGGTYEKLFF. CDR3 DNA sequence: TGTGCCAGTCGCCGGTCCACAGGTGGCACGTATGAAAAACTGTTTTTT.

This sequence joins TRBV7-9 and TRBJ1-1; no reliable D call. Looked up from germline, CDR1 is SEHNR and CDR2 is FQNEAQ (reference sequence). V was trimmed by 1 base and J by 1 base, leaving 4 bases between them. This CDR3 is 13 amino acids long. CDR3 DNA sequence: TGTGCCAGCAGCTTAGGACAGAACACTGAAGCTTTCTTT. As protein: CASSLGQNTEAFF.

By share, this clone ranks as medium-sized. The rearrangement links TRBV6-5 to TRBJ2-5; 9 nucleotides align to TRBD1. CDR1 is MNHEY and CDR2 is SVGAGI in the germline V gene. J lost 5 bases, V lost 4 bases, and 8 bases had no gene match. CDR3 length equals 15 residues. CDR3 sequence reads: CASSSATGGAETQYF. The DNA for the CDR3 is TGTGCCAGCAGTTCCGCTACAGGGGGCGCGGAGACCCAGTACTTC.

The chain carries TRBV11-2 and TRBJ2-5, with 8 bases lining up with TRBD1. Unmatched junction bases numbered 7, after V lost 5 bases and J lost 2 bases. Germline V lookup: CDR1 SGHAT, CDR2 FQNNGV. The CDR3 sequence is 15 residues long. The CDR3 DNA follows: TGTGCCAGCAGCGCCCGGACAGGGATACAAGAGACCCAGTACTTC. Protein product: CASSARTGIQETQYF.

The CDR3 coding sequence is TGTGCCACCCGTCCCCCCGGGGGAAAGGGACAGCCCCAGCATTTT. Translating gives CATRPPGGKGQPQHF. The chain combines TRBV6-5 with TRBJ1-5, with D possibly matching TRBD1 (5 bases). The CDR3 has 15 residues. Germline CDR1 reads MNHEY; CDR2 reads SVGAGI. Trimming removed 10 bases at V and 7 bases at J, with 23 bases between.

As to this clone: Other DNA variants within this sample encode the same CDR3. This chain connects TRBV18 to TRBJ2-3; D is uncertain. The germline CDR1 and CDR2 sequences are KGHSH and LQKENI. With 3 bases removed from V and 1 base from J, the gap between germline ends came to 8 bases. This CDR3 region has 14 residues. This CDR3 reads CASSPPSGTDTQYF. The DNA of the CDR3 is TGTGCCAGCTCACCCCCAAGCGGCACAGATACGCAGTATTTT.

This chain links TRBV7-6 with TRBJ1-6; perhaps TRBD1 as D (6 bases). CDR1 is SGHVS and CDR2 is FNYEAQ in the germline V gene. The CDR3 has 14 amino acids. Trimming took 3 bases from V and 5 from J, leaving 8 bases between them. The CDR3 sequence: CASSLRTDNSPLHF. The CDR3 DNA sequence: TGTGCCAGCAGCTTGAGGACAGATAATTCACCCCTCCACTTT.

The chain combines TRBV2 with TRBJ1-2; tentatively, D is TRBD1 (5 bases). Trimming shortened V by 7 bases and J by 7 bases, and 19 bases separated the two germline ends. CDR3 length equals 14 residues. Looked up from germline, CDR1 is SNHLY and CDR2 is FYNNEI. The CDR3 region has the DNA TGTGCCAGCACCGACCCAGGGCGTCTGAGTGGCTACACCTTC. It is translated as CASTDPGRLSGYTF. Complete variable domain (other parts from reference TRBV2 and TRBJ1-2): EPEVTQTPSHQVTQMGQEVILRCVPISNHLYFYWYRQILGQKVEFLVSFYNNEISEKSEIFDDQFSVERPDGSNFTLKIRSTKLEDSAMYFCASTDPGRLSGYTFGSGTRLTVV.

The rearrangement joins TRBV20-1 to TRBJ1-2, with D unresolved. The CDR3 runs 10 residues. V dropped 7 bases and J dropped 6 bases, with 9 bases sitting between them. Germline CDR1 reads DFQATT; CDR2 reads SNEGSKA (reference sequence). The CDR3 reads CSGGSDGYTF. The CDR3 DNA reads TGCAGTGGAGGGTCGGATGGCTACACCTTC.

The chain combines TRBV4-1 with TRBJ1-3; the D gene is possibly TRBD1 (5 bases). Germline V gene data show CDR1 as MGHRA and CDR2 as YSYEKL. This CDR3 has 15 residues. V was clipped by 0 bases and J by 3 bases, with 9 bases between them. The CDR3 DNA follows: TGCGCCAGCAGCCAAGATCAGGGCGGTGGAAACACCATATATTTT. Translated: CASSQDQGGGNTIYF.

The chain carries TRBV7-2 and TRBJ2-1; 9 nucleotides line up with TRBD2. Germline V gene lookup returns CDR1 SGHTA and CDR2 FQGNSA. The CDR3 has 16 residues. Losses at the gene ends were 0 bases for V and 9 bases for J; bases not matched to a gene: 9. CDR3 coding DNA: TGTGCCAGCAGCTTAGCAGTTGGCGGGGGGGCAGGTGAGCAGTTCTTC. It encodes CASSLAVGGGAGEQFF.

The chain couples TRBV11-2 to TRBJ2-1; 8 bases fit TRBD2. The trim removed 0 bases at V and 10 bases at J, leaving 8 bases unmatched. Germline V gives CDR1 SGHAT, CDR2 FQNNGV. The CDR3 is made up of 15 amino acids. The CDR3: CASSLDRTSNKEQFF. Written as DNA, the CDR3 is TGTGCCAGCAGCTTAGACAGGACTAGCAATAAGGAGCAGTTCTTC.

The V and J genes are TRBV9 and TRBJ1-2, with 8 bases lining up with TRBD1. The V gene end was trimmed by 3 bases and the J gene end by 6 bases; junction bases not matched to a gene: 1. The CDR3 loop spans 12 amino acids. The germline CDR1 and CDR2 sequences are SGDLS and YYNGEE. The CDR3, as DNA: TGTGCCAGCAGCGCGACAGGGGATGGCTACACCTTC. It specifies CASSATGDGYTF.

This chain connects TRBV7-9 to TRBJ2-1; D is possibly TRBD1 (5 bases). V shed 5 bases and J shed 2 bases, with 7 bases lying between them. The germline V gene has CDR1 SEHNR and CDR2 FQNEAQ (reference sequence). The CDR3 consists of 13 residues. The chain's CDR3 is CASSPGTYNEQFF. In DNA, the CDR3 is TGTGCCAGCAGCCCAGGGACCTACAATGAGCAGTTCTTC.

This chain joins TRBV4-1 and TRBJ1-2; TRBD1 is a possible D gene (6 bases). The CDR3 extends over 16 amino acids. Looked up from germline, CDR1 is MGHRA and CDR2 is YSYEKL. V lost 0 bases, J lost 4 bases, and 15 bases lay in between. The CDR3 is CASSQDWSGAAYGYTF. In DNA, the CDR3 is TGCGCCAGCAGCCAAGATTGGTCAGGGGCCGCCTATGGCTACACCTTC.

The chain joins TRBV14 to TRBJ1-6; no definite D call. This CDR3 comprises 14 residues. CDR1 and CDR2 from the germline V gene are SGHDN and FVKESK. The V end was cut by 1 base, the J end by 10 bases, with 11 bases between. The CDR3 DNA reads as TGTGCCAGCAGCCAAGTCGGAGGATCATCACCCCTCCACTTT. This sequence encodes CASSQVGGSSPLHF.

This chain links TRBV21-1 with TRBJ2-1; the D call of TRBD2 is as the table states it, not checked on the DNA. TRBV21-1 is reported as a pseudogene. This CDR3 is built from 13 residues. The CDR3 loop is CASFRDYYNEQFF. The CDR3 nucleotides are TGTGCCAGCTTCCGGGACTATTACAATGAGCAGTTCTTC.

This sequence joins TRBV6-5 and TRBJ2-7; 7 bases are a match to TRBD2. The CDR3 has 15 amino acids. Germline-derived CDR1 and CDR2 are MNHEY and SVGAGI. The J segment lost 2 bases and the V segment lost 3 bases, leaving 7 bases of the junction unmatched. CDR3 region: CASSYGGEGAYEQYF. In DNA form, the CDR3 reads TGTGCCAGCAGTTATGGGGGGGAAGGCGCCTACGAGCAGTACTTC.

The DNA of the CDR3 is TGTGCCAGCAGCTTAATGTTAGCGGGGAAGAGGACCCAGTACTTC. Protein product: CASSLMLAGKRTQYF. The chain uses TRBV7-2 and TRBJ2-5, with TRBD2 identical over 8 bases. Germline CDR1 SGHTA, CDR2 FQGNSA. V gave up 2 bases and J gave up 7 bases; unmatched junction bases: 9. The CDR3 sequence is 15 residues long.

The CDR3 region has the DNA TGTGCCAGCAGCGCCTGGACAGGGGTTGACTATGGCTACACCTTC. Its protein is CASSAWTGVDYGYTF. The chain employs TRBV14 and TRBJ1-2; 9 nucleotides align to TRBD1. The CDR3 contains 15 residues. The V and J ends lost 5 bases and 3 bases, in that order; junction bases with no gene match: 7. The germline CDR1 and CDR2 sequences are SGHDN and FVKESK.

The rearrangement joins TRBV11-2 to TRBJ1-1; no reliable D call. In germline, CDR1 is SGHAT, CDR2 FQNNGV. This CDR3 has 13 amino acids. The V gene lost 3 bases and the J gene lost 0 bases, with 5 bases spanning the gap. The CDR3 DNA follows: TGTGCCAGCAGCTTCAACATGAACACTGAAGCTTTCTTT. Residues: CASSFNMNTEAFF.